This TCR beta chain comes out of a study of cytomegalovirus exposure and HLA in healthy donors. As for the study in general: In a previous analysis, 120 million or so unique TCR beta sequences were found from some 180 million T cells.

The ends were cut back, 0 bases at V and 8 bases at J, with 11 bases in the middle. The CDR3 contains 13 residues. The germline V gene encodes CDR1 GTSNPN and CDR2 SVGIG (reference sequence). Study results and caveats: A later analysis found most CMV-associated TCR beta chains apparently HLA-restricted.

A word on this clone: Its matching antigen is unknown.

The PCR ran on 60 Vbeta and 13 Jbeta primers. The protocol was immunoSEQ multiplex PCR, while the TCRdb copy is restricted to in-frame clones and leaves out a portion. The sample includes some 190,000 clones, about four fifths seen only once; the top ten take around 1.9%. V usage is TRBV30 and J usage is TRBJ2-1; D is possibly TRBD2 (6 bases). Sequencing used PBMCs. The sequence came from a man between 18 and 29 years old in good health and CMV-seronegative. The CDR3: CAWSVHGGDEQFF. In DNA form, the CDR3 reads TGTGCCTGGAGTGTACACGGAGGGGATGAGCAGTTCTTC.